This T cell receptor (beta chain) was captured in a study of blood T cell repertoires in COVID-19. About the study: Samples of COVID-19 (acute and convalescent) were obtained from the United States, Italy and Spain.

In the original workflow: The authors estimated nucleated cell counts from reference gene primer amplification. Some clones are missing from TCRdb's copy, which holds only in-frame ones; the method was immunoSEQ multiplex PCR. V and J calls and clone size are those listed in that table; D and trimming were worked out from the DNA. The sample lists 110,000 to 150,000 clones; 60% to 85% were seen once. This CDR3 has 10 residues. V gave up 4 bases and J gave up 7 bases, with 8 bases separating them. Germline CDR1 is DFQATT and CDR2 is SNEGSKA (reference sequence). The V gene is TRBV20-1, the J gene TRBJ2-7; D uncertain. The sequence derives from a man between 50 and 59 years old with active or convalescent COVID-19. The sequenced sample consisted of peripheral blood. CDR3: CSATYEEQYF. The CDR3 nucleotides are TGCAGTGCTACGTACGAGGAGCAGTACTTC.